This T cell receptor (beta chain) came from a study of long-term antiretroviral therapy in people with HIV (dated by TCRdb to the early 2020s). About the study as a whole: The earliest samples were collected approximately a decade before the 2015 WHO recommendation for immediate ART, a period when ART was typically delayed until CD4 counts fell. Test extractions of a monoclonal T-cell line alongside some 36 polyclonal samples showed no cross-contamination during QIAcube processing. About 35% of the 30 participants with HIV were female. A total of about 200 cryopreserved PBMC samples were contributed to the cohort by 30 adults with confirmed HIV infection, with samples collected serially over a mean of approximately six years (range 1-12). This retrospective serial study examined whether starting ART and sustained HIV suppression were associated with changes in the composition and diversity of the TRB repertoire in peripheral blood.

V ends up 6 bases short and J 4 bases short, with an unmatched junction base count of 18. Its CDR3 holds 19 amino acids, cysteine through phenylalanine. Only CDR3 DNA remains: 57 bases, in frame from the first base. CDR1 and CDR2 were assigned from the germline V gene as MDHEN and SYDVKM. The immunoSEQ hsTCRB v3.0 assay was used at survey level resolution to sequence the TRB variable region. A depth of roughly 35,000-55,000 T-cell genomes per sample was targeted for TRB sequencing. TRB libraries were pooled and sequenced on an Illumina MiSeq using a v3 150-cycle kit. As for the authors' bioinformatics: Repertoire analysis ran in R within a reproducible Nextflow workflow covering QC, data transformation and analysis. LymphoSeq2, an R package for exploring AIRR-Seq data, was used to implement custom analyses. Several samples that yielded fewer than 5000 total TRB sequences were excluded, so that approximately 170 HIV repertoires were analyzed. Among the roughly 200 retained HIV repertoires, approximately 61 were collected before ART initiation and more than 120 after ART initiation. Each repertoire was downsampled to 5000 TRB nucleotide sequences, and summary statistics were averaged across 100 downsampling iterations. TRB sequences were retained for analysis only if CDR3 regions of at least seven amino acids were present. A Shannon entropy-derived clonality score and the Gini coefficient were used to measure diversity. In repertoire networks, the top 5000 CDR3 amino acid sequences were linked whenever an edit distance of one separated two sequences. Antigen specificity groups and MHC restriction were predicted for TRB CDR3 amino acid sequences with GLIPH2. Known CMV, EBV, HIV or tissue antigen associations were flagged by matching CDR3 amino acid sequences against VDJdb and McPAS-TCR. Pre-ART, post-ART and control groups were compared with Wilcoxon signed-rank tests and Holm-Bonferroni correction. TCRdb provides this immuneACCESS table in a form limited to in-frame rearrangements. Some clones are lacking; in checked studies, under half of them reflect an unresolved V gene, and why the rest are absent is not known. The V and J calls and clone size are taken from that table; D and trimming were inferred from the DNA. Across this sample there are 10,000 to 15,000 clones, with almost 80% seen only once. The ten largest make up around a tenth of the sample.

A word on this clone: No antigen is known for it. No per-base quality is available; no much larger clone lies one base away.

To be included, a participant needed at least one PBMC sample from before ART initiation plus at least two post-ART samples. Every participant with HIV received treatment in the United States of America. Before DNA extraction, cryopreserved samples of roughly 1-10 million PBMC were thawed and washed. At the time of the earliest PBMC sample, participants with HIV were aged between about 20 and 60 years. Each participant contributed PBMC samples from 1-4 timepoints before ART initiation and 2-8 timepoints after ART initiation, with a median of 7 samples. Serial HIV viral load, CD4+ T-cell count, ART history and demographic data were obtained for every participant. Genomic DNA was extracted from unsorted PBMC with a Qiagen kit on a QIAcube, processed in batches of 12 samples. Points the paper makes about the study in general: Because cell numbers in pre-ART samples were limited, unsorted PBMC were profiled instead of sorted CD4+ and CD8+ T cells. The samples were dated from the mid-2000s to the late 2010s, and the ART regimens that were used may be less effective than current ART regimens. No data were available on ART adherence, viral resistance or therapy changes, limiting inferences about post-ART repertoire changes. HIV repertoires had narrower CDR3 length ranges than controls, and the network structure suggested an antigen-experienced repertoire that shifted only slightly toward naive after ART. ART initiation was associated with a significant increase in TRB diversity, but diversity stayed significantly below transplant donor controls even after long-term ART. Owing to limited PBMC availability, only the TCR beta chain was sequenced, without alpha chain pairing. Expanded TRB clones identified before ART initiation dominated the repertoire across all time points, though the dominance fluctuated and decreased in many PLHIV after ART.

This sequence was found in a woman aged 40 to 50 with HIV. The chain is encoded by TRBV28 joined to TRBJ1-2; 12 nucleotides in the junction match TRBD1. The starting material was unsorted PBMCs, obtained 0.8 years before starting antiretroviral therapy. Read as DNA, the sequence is TGTGCCAGCAGGGGACCGGGACAGGGGGCAGAAGTGGGGTTCTATGGCTACACCTTC. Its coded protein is CASRGPGQGAEVGFYGYTF.